The T cell receptor (beta chain) described here comes from a study of shared clonotypes between healthy human individuals. Study-wide results and limits: Generally, estimated richness proved larger in naive subsets than it did in memory subsets. Despite large depth, sorted-subset datasets appeared incompletely sequenced.

As regards this clone: The antigen is undetermined.

CD4+ cells were split into CD45RA+ naive and CD45RA-negative memory subsets. An even split of each subset's genomic DNA across several immunoSEQ plates was performed. Measured with immunoSEQ multiplex PCR; TCRdb has only the in-frame clones, and not every one. Of 1.6 million or so clones in the sample, about 98.5% were seen once. V was pared by 4 bases and J by 4 bases, with 12 bases between. The CDR3 loop spans 13 amino acids. In germline, CDR1 is SGHRS, CDR2 YFSETQ. The V call is TRBV5-1, the J call TRBJ2-7; D is possibly TRBD1 or TRBD2 (5 bases each). Sample: naive CD4+ T cells sorted from blood. Subset specified: CD45RA+ positively selected. The receptor was isolated from a man aged 30 to 39 in good health. CDR3 loop: CASSLGEGYEQYF. CDR3 DNA sequence: TGCGCCAGCAGCCTGGGTGAGGGGTACGAGCAGTACTTC. Using reference TRBV5-1 and TRBJ2-7 for the parts outside the CDR3, the full variable domain is KAGVTQTPRYLIKTRGQQVTLSCSPISGHRSVSWYQQTPGQGLQFLFEYFSETQRNKGNFPGRFSGRQFSNSRSEMNVSTLELGDSALYLCASSLGEGYEQYFGPGTRLTVT.